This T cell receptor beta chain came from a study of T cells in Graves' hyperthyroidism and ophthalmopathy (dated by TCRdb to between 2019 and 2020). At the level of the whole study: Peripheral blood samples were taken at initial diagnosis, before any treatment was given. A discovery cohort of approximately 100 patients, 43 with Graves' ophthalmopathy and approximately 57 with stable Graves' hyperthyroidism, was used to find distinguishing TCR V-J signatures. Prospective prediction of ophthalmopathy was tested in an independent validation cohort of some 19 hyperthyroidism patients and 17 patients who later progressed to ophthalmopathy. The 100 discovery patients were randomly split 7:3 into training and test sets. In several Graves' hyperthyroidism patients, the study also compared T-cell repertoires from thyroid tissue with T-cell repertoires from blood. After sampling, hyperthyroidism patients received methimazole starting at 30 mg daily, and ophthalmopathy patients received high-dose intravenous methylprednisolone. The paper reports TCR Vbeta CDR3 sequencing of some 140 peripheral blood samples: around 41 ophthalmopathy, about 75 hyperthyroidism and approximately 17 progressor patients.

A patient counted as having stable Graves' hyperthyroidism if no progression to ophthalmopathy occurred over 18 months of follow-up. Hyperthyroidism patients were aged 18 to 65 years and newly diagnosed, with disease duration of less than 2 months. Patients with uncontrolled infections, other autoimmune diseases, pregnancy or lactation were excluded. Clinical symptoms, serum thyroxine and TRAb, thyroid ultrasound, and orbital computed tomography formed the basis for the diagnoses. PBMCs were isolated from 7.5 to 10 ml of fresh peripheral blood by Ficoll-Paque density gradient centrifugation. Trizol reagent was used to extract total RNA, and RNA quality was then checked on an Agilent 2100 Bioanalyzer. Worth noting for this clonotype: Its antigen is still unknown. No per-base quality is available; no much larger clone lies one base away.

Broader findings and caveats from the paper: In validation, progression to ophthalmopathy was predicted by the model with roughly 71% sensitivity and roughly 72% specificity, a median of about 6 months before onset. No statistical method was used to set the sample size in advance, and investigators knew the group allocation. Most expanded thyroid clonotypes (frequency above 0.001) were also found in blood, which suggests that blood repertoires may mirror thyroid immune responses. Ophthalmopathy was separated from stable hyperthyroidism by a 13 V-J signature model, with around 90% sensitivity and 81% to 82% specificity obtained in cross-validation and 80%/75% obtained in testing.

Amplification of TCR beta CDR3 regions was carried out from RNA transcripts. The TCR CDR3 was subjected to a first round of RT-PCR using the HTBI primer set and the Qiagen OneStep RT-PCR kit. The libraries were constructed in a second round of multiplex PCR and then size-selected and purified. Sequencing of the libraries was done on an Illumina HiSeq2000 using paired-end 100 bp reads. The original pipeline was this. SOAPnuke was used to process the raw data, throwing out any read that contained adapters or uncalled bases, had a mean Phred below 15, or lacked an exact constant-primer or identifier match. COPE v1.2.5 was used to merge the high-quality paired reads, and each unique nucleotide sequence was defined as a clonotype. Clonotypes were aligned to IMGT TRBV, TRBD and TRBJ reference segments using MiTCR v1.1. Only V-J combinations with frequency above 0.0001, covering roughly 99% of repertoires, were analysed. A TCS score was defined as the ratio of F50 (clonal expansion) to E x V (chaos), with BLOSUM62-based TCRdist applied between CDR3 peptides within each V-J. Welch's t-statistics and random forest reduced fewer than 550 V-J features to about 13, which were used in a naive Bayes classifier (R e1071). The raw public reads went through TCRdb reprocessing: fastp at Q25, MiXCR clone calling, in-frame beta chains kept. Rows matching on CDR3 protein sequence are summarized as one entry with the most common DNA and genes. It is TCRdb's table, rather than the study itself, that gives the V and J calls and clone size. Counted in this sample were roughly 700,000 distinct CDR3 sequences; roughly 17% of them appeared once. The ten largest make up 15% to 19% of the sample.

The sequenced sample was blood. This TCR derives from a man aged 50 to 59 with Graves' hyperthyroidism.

The nucleotide sequence is given as TGTGCCAGCAGGGAGGGTAGCGGGAGTAATGAGCAGTTCTTC. It translates to CASREGSGSNEQFF. This receptor chain uses TRBV9 and TRBJ2-1; 9 bases in the junction line up with TRBD2. The CDR3 sequence holds 14 residues, the cysteine and phenylalanine included. The sequence is cut down to CDR3 DNA, 42 bases in frame from base 1. The germline V gene specifies SGDLS as CDR1 and YYNGEE as CDR2. Ends trimmed: V by 5 bases, J by 7 bases; bases unmatched to a gene: 7.